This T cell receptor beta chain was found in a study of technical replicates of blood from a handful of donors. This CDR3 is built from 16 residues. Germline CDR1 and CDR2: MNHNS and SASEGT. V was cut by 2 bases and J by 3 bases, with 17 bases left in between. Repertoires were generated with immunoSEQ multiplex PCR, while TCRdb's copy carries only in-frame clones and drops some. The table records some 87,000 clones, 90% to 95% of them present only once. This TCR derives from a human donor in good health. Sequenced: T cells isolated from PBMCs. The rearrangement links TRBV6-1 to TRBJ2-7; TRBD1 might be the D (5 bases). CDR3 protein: CASSEPRQTPFYEQYF. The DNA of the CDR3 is TGTGCCAGCAGTGAACCTAGACAGACCCCCTTCTACGAGCAGTACTTC.